The entry below describes one TCR beta chain. This clonotype was seen more than once but under ten times. What this receptor recognizes is not known. The sample holds no much larger clone one base away, and base qualities are not on file. At the junction V is shortened by 1 base and J by 2 bases, with 10 bases in between. Including cysteine and phenylalanine, the CDR3 has 15 amino acids. Just the 45-base CDR3 DNA is kept, in frame starting at base 1. For CDR1 and CDR2, the germline V gene lists KGHDR and SFDVKD. To demonstrate the VDJtools post-analysis software, TCR beta repertoires were profiled from the peripheral blood of about 13 young patients with multiple sclerosis. Multiple sclerosis patients were children and adolescents aged about 6 to 17 years. This entry belongs to a study of post-analysis software for immune sequencing data (dated by TCRdb to about 2015). Turning to the overall study: Disease courses on record covered relapsing-remitting, secondary progressive and progressive-relapsing multiple sclerosis, though some patients had no subtype annotation. The multiple sclerosis patient repertoires were compared with 11 previously published healthy control repertoires from donors aged 6 to 25 years. A subset of samples was prepared in parallel using single-end sample barcoding, then pooled and co-amplified after Illumina adapter ligation.

Library preparation was by PCR. The sequencing machine was an Illumina HiSeq 2500. To reduce PCR and sequencing biases, unique molecular identifiers were built into the TCR beta cDNA libraries. Approximately 500,000 cDNA molecules were obtained per 1 to 10 million input T cells, so each molecule approximated one T cell. The patient libraries were prepared and sequenced using the same protocol as the earlier healthy control dataset. Within a given batch, samples were prepared together, multiplexed and sequenced on the same HiSeq lane. In the original analysis: Raw barcoded reads were processed with MIGEC, discarding single-read molecular identifier groups before consensus assembly and CDR3 extraction. Clonotype tables were post-analysed with VDJtools, and diversity was normalized by down-sampling all datasets to the smallest sample size. To correct batch-related cross-sample contamination, repertoire overlap clustering matched CDR3 amino acid sequences but not nucleotide sequences. TCRdb passed the public sequencing reads through fastp at Q25 and MiXCR, retaining productive beta sequences. Here each entry gathers all rows of one CDR3 protein and keeps the most common genes and DNA. These V and J calls originate from TCRdb's pipeline instead of the authors' own analysis. The sample table lists hundreds of thousands of distinct CDR3 sequences, 55% to 60% of them with a count of one. 11% of the sample comes from the top ten.

General conclusions and limits of the study: Compared with controls, multiple sclerosis patients had significantly lower normalized Chao1 diversity, a finding suggesting substantial peripheral T-cell clonal expansion. The control group was slightly older than the multiple sclerosis patient group. Patients showed significantly higher frequencies than controls for a handful of TRBV segments, among them TRBV5-6, TRBV5-1 and TRBV20-1. Strong co-clustering of samples prepared in the same batch was shown by direct clustering with F measure, prompting a batch-effect correction.

The sequence derives from a girl aged 2-10 years with multiple sclerosis. The source material was blood. The V and J genes are TRBV24-1 and TRBJ2-5, with the D gene call left open. Read as DNA, the sequence is TGTGCCACCAGTGATTTTGGGCAGACACAAGAGACCCAGTACTTC. This sequence encodes CATSDFGQTQETQYF.